The present TCR beta chain was sequenced within a study of blood T cell repertoires in COVID-19. Study details: Recovery among Cohort 3 donors was established by two negative PCRs, clearance, or symptom resolution. COVID-19 samples from acute and convalescent phases originated in the United States, Italy and Spain.

Study processing details: Nucleated cell counts were estimated from reference gene primer amplification. Only in-frame clones appear in the TCRdb table, and some are missing; sequencing was by immunoSEQ multiplex PCR. The DNA gave D and trimming, while V, J and clone size come from that table. The repertoire holds approximately 360,000 clones, with around 87% as singletons. Researchers sorted participants into cohorts using their self-reported clinical history. CDR1 is MDHEN and CDR2 is SYDVKM in the germline V gene. V lost 4 bases, J lost 11 bases, and 15 bases lay in between. This CDR3 spans 14 amino acids.

The TCR originated in a middle-aged man in a cohort exposed to, infected with or recovered from COVID-19 (not recorded which). Material for sequencing was PBMCs or T cells enriched from blood (not recorded which). J is TRBJ1-6 and V is TRBV28; tentatively, D is TRBD1 (5 bases). The CDR3 bases are TGTGCCAGCAGTTCAGTTCAGGGCAGGGCACCCCTCCACTTT. Residues: CASSSVQGRAPLHF.